This T cell receptor (beta chain) derives from a study of blood T cell repertoires in COVID-19. Turning to the study itself: Collection of acute and convalescent COVID-19 samples took place in the United States, Italy and Spain.

Original processing methods: Reference gene primer amplification yielded estimated nucleated cell counts. Sequencing was performed with immunoSEQ multiplex PCR; in TCRdb, only in-frame clones are kept and a portion is missing. The V and J calls and the clone size are those of that table, but D and trimming were determined from the DNA. Altogether about 200,000 clones are present, 70% to 85% being singletons, with the ten largest covering 15%. The age range of participants was about 18 to 100 years, with residence in roughly 25 US areas. Cohort assignment relied on participant-reported clinical history. The CDR3 length is 15 residues. CDR1 MNHEY and CDR2 SVGAGI come from the germline V gene. Trimming took 6 bases from V and 1 from J, leaving 13 bases between them.

The specimen was PBMCs or T cells enriched from blood (not recorded which). The receptor comes from a man aged 35-49 years who had recovered from COVID-19. The V call is TRBV6-5, the J call TRBJ1-5; possible D gene TRBD1, 6 bases. CDR3 DNA: TGTGCCAGCAGGTCCACAGGGCACAGCAATCAGCCCCAGCATTTT. Its translation is CASRSTGHSNQPQHF.